This T cell receptor beta chain stems from a study of OX40 agonist ivuxolimab in advanced cancers. Only in-frame clones appear in the TCRdb table, and some are missing; sequencing was by immunoSEQ multiplex PCR. The sample yields approximately 50,000 clones, about 80% seen once. This clone rates as medium-sized. V was trimmed by 4 bases and J by 0 bases, leaving 16 bases between them. The germline CDR1 and CDR2 sequences are SGHNT and YYREEE (reference sequence). The CDR3 is 17 residues long. This chain links TRBV5-4 with TRBJ1-4; D possibly corresponds to TRBD1 (5 bases). The sequences come from CD4+ or CD8+ T cells sorted from blood, collected in a trial of the OX40 agonist ivuxolimab. The receptor's source is an adult with an advanced solid tumor such as melanoma, head and neck, liver or kidney cancer. The CDR3 DNA reads as TGTGCCAGCAGCCCTGGGGCAGGGCGCTCAACTAATGAAAAACTGTTTTTT. Its protein is CASSPGAGRSTNEKLFF.